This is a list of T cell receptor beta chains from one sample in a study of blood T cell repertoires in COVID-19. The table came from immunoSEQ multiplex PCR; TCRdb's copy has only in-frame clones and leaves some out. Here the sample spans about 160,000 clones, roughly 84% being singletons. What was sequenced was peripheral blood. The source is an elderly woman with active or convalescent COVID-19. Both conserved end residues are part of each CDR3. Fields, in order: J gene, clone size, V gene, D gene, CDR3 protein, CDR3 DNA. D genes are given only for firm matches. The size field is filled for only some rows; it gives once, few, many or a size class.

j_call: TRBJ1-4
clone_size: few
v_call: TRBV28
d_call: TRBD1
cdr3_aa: CASSTQTGILKLFF
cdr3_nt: TGTGCCAGCAGTACTCAGACAGGGATCCTAAAACTGTTTTTT

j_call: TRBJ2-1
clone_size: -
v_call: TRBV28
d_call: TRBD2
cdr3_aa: CASSSAGTSGRDEQFF
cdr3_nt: TGTGCCAGCAGTTCAGCCGGGACTAGCGGGAGAGATGAGCAGTTCTTC

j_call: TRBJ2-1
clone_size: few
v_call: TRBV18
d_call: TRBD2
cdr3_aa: CASSPGLAGGGDEQFF
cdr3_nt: TGTGCCAGCTCACCTGGACTAGCGGGAGGAGGCGATGAGCAGTTCTTC

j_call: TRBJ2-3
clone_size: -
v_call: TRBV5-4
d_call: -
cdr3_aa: CASSFRTNPRDTQYF
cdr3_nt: TGTGCCAGCAGCTTCCGAACGAACCCTCGGGATACGCAGTATTTT

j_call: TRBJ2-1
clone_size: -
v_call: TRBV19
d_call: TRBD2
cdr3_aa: CASSTTGTTNEQFF
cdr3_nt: TGTGCCAGTAGTACAACCGGGACTACCAATGAGCAGTTCTTC

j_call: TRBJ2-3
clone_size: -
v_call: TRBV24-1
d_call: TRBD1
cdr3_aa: CATSDFDRAGDTQYF
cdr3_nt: TGTGCCACCAGTGATTTTGACAGGGCCGGAGATACGCAGTATTTT

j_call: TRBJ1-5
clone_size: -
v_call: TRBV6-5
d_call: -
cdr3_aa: CASRPSTGIGQPQHF
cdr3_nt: TGTGCCAGCAGACCTAGTACAGGGATCGGTCAGCCCCAGCATTTT

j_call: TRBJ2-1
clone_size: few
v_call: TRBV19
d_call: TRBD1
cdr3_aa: CASSIGQGDYYNEQFF
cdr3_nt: TGTGCCAGTAGTATAGGACAGGGAGACTATTACAATGAGCAGTTCTTC

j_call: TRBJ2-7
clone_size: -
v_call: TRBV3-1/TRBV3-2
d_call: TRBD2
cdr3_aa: CASSLAGDSYEQYF
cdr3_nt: TGTGCCAGCAGCCTAGCGGGAGACTCCTACGAGCAGTACTTC

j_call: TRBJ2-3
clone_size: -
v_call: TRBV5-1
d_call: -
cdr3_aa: CASSLQGTDTQYF
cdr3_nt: TGCGCCAGCAGCTTACAGGGCACAGATACGCAGTATTTT

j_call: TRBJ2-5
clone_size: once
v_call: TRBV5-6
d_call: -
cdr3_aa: CASSAQAGPQETQYF
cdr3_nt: TGTGCCAGCAGCGCGCAGGCGGGCCCTCAAGAGACCCAGTACTTC

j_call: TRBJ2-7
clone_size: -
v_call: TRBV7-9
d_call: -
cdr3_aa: CAGGRAEGVYEQYF
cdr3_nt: TGTGCCGGGGGACGCGCAGAGGGGGTTTACGAGCAGTACTTC

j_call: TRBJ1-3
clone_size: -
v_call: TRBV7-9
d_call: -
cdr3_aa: CASSLQGRNTIYF
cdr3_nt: TGTGCCAGCAGCCTGCAGGGAAGGAACACCATATATTTT

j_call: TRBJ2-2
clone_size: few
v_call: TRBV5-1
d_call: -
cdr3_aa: CASSLAIRDTGELFF
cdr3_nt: TGCGCCAGCAGCTTGGCCATCAGGGACACCGGGGAGCTGTTTTTT

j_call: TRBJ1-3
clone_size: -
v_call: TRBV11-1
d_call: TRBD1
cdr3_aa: CASSHRGSGNTIYF
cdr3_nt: TGTGCCAGCAGCCACAGGGGGTCTGGAAACACCATATATTTT

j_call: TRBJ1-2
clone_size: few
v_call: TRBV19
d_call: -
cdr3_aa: CASSIANLNYGYTF
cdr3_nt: TGTGCCAGTAGTATCGCGAACCTTAACTATGGCTACACCTTC

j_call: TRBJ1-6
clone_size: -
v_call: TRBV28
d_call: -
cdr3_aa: CASSLRSSPLHF
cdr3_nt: TGTGCCAGCAGTTTAAGGAGTTCACCCCTCCACTTT

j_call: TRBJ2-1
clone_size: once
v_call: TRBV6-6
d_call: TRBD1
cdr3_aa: CASSYDRGRAGEQFF
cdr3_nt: TGTGCCAGCAGCTACGACAGGGGGCGAGCGGGTGAGCAGTTCTTC

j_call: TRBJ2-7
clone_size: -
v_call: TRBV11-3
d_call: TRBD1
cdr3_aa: CASSIRDRGDYEQYF
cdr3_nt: TGTGCCAGCAGCATCCGGGACAGGGGCGACTACGAGCAGTACTTC

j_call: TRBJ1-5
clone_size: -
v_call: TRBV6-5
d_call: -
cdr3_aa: CASSYLDSRSNQPQHF
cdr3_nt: TGTGCCAGCAGCTACCTAGACAGTCGTAGCAATCAGCCCCAGCATTTT

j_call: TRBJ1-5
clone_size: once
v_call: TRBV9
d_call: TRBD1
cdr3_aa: CASSPGTGLTQPQHF
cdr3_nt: TGTGCCAGCAGCCCCGGGACAGGGTTAACTCAGCCCCAGCATTTT

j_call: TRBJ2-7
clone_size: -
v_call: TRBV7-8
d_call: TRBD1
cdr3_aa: CASSFKTGTGNIYEQYF
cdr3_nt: TGTGCCAGCAGCTTTAAGACCGGGACAGGGAACATTTACGAGCAGTACTTC

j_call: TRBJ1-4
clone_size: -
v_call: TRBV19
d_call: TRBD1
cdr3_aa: CATSGGNNEKLFF
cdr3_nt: TGTGCCACCTCAGGGGGGAATAATGAAAAACTGTTTTTT

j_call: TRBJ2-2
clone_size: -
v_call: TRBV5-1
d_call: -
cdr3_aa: CASSPLALGNTGELFF
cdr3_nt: TGCGCCAGCAGCCCCCTAGCTCTGGGGAACACCGGGGAGCTGTTTTTT

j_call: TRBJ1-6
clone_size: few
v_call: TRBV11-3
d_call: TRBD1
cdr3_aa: CASSLGTENSPLHF
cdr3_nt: TGTGCCAGCAGCTTGGGGACAGAGAATTCACCCCTCCACTTT

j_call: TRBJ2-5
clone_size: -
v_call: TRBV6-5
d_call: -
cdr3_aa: CASSTSGTSEETQYF
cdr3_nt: TGTGCCAGCAGTACGTCCGGGACAAGCGAAGAGACCCAGTACTTC

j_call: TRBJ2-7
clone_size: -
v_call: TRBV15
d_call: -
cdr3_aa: CATSRPAGYEQYF
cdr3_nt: TGTGCCACCAGCAGACCCGCAGGGTACGAGCAGTACTTC